These T cell receptor beta chains were read from a single sample in a study of tumor-infiltrating lymphocytes in oesophageal squamous cell carcinoma. MiXCR, run by TCRdb on the PCR reads, gives a single entry per CDR3 protein. The repertoire holds 15,000 to 25,000 distinct CDR3 sequences, with about 40% as singletons. Sequencing used normal esophageal tissue next to the tumor. The source of these receptors is a male donor with esophageal squamous cell carcinoma. Each CDR3 is given with its conserved first and last residue. D genes are given only for firm matches. Rows give clone size only sometimes, using once, few, many, or a class for an expanded clone.

>TRBJ2-1|TRBV20-1|TRBD2|once
CSARVFQAGVNNEQFF
TGCAGTGCTAGAGTCTTTCAGGCGGGGGTTAACAATGAGCAGTTCTTC
>TRBJ2-7|TRBV5-8|-|-
CASSLSSYEQYF
TGTGCCAGCAGCTTAAGCTCCTACGAGCAGTACTTC
>TRBJ2-1|TRBV12-5|-|-
CASGADSSYEQFF
TGTGCTAGTGGTGCGGACAGCTCCTACGAGCAGTTCTTC
>TRBJ2-4|TRBV7-2|TRBD2|few
CASSSRLARGDIQYF
TGTGCCAGCAGCTCACGACTAGCCCGGGGGGACATTCAGTACTTC
>TRBJ2-1|TRBV28|TRBD2|-
CASSLVATSGGSYNEQFF
TGTGCCAGCAGTTTAGTGGCGACTAGCGGGGGTTCCTACAATGAGCAGTTCTTC
>TRBJ1-1|TRBV28|TRBD1|once
CASSSGGLGNTEAFF
TGTGCCAGCAGTTCAGGGGGCCTAGGGAACACTGAAGCTTTCTTT
>TRBJ2-1|TRBV7-3|-|-
CASSSEGREGTDTQFF
TGTGCCAGCAGCTCCGAGGGGAGGGAGGGGACAGATACGCAGTTCTTC
>TRBJ2-7|TRBV12-3/TRBV12-4|-|many
CASSSIGYEQYF
TGTGCCAGCAGTTCCATTGGCTACGAGCAGTACTTC
>TRBJ2-7|TRBV6-1|-|many
CASSSAGASLWDYEQYF
TGTGCCAGCAGTTCTGCGGGGGCGTCCCTGTGGGATTACGAGCAGTACTTC
>TRBJ2-4|TRBV7-6|-|-
CVSSLDGLVDTGGLYF
TGTGTCAGCAGCTTAGATGGGCTAGTTGACACCGGGGGGCTGTACTTC
>TRBJ2-5|TRBV28|TRBD2|medium-sized
CASRAGGSVQETQYF
TGTGCCAGCCGCGCCGGCGGGAGTGTCCAAGAGACCCAGTACTTC
>TRBJ2-5|TRBV7-9|TRBD1|-
CASSDRGLMETQYF
TGTGCCAGCAGCGACAGGGGGTTAATGGAGACCCAGTACTTC
>TRBJ2-7|TRBV7-9|-|medium-sized
CASGNAPSSSYEQYF
TGTGCCAGCGGCAATGCCCCTAGCAGCTCCTACGAGCAGTACTTC
>TRBJ1-5|TRBV6-1|-|many
CASSDLGNQPQHF
TGTGCCAGCAGTGATTTGGGCAATCAGCCCCAGCATTTT